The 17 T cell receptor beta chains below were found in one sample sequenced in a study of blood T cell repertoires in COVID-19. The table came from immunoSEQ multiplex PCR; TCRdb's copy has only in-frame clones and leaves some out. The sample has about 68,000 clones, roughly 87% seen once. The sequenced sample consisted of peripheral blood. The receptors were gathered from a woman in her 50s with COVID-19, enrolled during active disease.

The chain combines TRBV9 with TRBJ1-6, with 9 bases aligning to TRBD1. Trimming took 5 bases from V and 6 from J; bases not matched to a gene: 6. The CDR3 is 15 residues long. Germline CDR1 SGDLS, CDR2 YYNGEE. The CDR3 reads CASRRQGEGNSPLHF. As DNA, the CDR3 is TGTGCCAGCAGGAGACAGGGGGAGGGTAATTCACCCCTCCACTTT.

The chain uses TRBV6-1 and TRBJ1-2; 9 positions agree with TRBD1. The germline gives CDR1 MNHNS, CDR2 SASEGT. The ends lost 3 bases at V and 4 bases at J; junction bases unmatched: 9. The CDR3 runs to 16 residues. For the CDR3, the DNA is TGTGCCAGCAGTGACCTAACAGGGGGCAACCCCTATGGCTACACCTTC. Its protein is CASSDLTGGNPYGYTF.

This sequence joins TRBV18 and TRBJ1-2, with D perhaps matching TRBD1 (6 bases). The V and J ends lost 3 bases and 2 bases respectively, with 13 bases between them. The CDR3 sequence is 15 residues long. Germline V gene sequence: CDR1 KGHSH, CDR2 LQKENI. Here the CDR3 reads CASSPQGIANYGYTF. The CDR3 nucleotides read TGTGCCAGCTCACCCCAGGGGATCGCGAACTATGGCTACACCTTC.

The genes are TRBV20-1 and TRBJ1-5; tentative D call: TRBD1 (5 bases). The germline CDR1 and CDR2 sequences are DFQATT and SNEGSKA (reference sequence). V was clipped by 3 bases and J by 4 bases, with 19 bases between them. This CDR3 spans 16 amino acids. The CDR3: CSASRRGLRGNQPQHF. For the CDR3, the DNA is TGCAGTGCTAGTAGACGGGGACTAAGAGGGAATCAGCCCCAGCATTTT.

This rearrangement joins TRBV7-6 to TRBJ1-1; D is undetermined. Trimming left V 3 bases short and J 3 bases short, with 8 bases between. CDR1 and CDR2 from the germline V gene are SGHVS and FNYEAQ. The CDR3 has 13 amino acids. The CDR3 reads CASSLRAYTEAFF. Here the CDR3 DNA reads TGTGCCAGCAGCTTGAGGGCTTACACTGAAGCTTTCTTT. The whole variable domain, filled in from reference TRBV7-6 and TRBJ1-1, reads GAGVSQSPRYKVTKRGQDVALRCDPISGHVSLYWYRQALGQGPEFLTYFNYEAQQDKSGLPNDRFSAERPEGSISTLTIQRTEQRDSAMYRCASSLRAYTEAFFGQGTRLTVV.

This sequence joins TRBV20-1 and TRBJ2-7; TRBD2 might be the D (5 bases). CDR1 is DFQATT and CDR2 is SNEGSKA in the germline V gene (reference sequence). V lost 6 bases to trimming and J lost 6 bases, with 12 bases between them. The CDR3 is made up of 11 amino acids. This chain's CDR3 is CSAETSAEQYF. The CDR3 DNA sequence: TGCAGTGCGGAAACTAGTGCCGAGCAGTACTTC.

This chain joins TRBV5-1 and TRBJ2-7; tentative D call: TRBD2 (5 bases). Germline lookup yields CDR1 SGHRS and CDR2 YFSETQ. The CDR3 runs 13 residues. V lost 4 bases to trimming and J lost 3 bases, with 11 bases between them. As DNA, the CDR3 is TGCGCCAGCAGCCTGGACGGGAACTACGAGCAGTACTTC. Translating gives CASSLDGNYEQYF.

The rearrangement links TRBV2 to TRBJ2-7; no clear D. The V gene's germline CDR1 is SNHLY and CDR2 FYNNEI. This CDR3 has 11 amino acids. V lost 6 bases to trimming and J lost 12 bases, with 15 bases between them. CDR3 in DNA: TGTGCCAGCAGCCTAGGCCCTTCTCGGTACTTC. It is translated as CASSLGPSRYF.

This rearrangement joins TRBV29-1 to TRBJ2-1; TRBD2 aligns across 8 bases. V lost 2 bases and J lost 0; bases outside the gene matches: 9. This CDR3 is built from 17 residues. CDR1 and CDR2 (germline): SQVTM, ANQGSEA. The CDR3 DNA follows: TGCAGCGTTGAATCTTTCGGGGGGGTGAGCTCCTACAATGAGCAGTTCTTC. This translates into CSVESFGGVSSYNEQFF.

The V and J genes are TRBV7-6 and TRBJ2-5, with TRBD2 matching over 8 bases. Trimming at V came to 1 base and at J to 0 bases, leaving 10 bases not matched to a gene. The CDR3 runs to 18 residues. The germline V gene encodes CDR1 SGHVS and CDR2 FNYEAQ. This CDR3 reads CASSLGIQRGLNQETQYF. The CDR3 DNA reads TGTGCCAGCAGCTTAGGGATCCAGCGGGGGCTCAACCAAGAGACCCAGTACTTC.

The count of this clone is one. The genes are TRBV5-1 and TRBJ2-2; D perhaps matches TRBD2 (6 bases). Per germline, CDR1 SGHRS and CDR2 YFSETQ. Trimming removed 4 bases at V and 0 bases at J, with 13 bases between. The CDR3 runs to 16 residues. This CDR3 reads CASSTLAHTNTGELFF. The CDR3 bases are TGCGCCAGCAGCACTCTAGCGCATACGAACACCGGGGAGCTGTTTTTT.

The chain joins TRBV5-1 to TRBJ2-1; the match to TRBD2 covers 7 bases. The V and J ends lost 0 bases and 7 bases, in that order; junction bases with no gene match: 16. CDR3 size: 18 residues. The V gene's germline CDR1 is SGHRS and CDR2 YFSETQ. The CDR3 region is CASSLGSSGGEYRNEQFF. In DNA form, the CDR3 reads TGCGCCAGCAGCTTGGGGTCTTCGGGAGGAGAGTATAGGAATGAGCAGTTCTTC.

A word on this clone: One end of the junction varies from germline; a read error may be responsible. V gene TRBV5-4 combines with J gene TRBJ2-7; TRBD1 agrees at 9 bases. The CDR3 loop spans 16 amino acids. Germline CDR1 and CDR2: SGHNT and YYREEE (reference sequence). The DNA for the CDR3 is TGTGCCAGCAGCTTCAACGGTCCGACAGGGGGTGACTTAGGTATATTC. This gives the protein CASSFNGPTGGDLGIF. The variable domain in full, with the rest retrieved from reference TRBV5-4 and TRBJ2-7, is ETGVTQSPTHLIKTRGQQVTLRCSSQSGHNTVSWYQQALGQGPQFIFQYYREEENGRGNFPPRFSGLQFPNYSSELNVNALELDDSALYLCASSFNGPTGGDLGIFGPGTRLTVT.

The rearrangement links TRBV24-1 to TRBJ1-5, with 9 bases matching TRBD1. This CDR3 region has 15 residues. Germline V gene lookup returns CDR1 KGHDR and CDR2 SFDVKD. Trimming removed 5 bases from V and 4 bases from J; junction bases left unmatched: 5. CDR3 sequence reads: CATSAGTGPNQPQHF. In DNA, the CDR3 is TGTGCCACCAGTGCCGGGACAGGGCCAAATCAGCCCCAGCATTTT.

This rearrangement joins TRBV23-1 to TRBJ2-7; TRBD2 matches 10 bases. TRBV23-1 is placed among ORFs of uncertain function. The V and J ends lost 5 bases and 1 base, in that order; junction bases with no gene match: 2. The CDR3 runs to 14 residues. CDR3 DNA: TGCGCCAGCAGTTTAGCGGGAGGATCCTACGAGCAGTACTTC. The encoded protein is CASSLAGGSYEQYF.

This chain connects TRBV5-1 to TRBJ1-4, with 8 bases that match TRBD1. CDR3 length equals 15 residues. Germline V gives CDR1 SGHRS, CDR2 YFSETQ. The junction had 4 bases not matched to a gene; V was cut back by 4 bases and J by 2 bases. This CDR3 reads CASSAQGGTNEKLFF. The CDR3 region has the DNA TGCGCCAGCAGCGCACAGGGGGGCACTAATGAAAAACTGTTTTTT.

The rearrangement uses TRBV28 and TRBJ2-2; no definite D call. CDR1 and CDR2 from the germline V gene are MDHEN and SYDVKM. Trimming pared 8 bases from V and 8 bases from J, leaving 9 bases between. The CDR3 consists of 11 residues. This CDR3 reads CASQLRGELFF. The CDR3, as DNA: TGTGCCAGCCAACTTCGGGGGGAGCTGTTTTTT. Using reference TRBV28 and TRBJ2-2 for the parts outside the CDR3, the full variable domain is DVKVTQSSRYLVKRTGEKVFLECVQDMDHENMFWYRQDPGLGLRLIYFSYDVKMKEKGDIPEGYSVSREKKERFSLILESASTNQTSMYLCASQLRGELFFGEGSRLTVL.